Listed below are T cell receptor beta chains from one sample, sequenced in a study of T cells in Graves' hyperthyroidism and ophthalmopathy. TCRdb reprocessed the multiplex PCR reads via MiXCR and lists one record per CDR3 protein. The sample contains about 640,000 distinct CDR3 sequences, less than 25% of which appear only once. The sample taken for sequencing was blood. These receptor sequences come from a young man with Graves' ophthalmopathy. The CDR3 runs from the conserved cysteine through the conserved F or W. The order of the fields is J gene, D gene, V gene, clone size, CDR3 DNA, CDR3 protein. A D gene is named only where the DNA matches it firmly. Only part of the rows carry a size: once, few, many, or a class if the clone is expanded.

TRBJ1-2,NA,TRBV4-1,NA,TGCGCCAGCAGCCAAGATGGCAGGGGTTATTTTGGCTACACCTTC,CASSQDGRGYFGYTF
TRBJ2-1,NA,TRBV7-2,NA,TGTGCCAGCAGCCAATCGAGACTAGTATACAATGAGCAGTTCTTC,CASSQSRLVYNEQFF
TRBJ2-1,NA,TRBV5-1,NA,TGCGCCAGCAGCCTTAAGGAGGACAGATTCTCCTACAATGAGCAGTTCTTC,CASSLKEDRFSYNEQFF
TRBJ1-2,NA,TRBV6-1,NA,TGTGCCACCAAGCCGGGGGCAGGCTATGGCTACACCTTC,CATKPGAGYGYTF
TRBJ2-1,TRBD2,TRBV11-2,NA,TGTGCCAGCAGCCCCTCGGCGCGGGCTAGCGGGCCCCATGAGCAGTTCTTC,CASSPSARASGPHEQFF
TRBJ2-1,NA,TRBV19,NA,TGTGCCAGTAGTATGGGTGAGTTTTACAATGAGCAGTTCTTC,CASSMGEFYNEQFF
TRBJ2-5,TRBD1,TRBV7-9,NA,TGTGCCAGCAGCCATACAGGGGTCGAAGAGACCCAGTACTTC,CASSHTGVEETQYF
TRBJ1-2,NA,TRBV29-1,NA,TGCAGCGTTGAAAAGGGAAAGAGAGATGGCTACACCTTC,CSVEKGKRDGYTF
TRBJ1-1,NA,TRBV6-1,many,TGTGCCAGCAGTCCCGGGAGAGTAACAACTGAAGCTTTCTTT,CASSPGRVTTEAFF
TRBJ1-2,NA,TRBV12-3/TRBV12-4,many,TGTGCCAGCAGTCAATCAGGGGCCTATGGCTACACCTTC,CASSQSGAYGYTF
TRBJ1-2,NA,TRBV30,many,TGTGCCTGGAGTGTACTACCTCAAATCGGCTACACCTTC,CAWSVLPQIGYTF
TRBJ2-3,TRBD1,TRBV30,few,TGTGCCGGGGACAGGGGGACAGGAGATACGCAGTATTTT,CAGDRGTGDTQYF
TRBJ2-7,TRBD1,TRBV20-1,few,TGCAGTGCAATCGACAGGGAACTCTCCTACGAGCAGTACTTC,CSAIDRELSYEQYF
TRBJ2-3,TRBD2,TRBV20-1,NA,TGCAGTGCTAGACCTAGCGGGAGAGGCACAGATACGCAGTATTTT,CSARPSGRGTDTQYF
TRBJ2-5,TRBD1,TRBV7-9,NA,TGTGCCAGCACTCAATTTGGACAGGGCCCGAGTGAGACCCAGTACTTC,CASTQFGQGPSETQYF
TRBJ1-6,NA,TRBV7-8,NA,TGTGCCAGCAGCCTCGAAAGGGGAAGCTCCTATAATTCACCCCTCCACTTT,CASSLERGSSYNSPLHF
TRBJ2-2,NA,TRBV6-2/TRBV6-3,few,TGTGCCAGCAGTTACTCGCCAGGTGTTAACACCGGGGAGCTGTTTTTT,CASSYSPGVNTGELFF
TRBJ2-7,TRBD2,TRBV7-3,many,TGTGCCAGCAGCCCGGGAGGGCTAGCGGGATACGAGCAGTACTTC,CASSPGGLAGYEQYF
TRBJ2-3,NA,TRBV5-1,many,TGCGCCAGCAGCTTGGCCGAATCGCCAGGGACGCAGTATTTT,CASSLAESPGTQYF
TRBJ1-1,NA,TRBV6-6,many,TGTGCCAGCAGTTACGGGACACAGCGCGGTCGTGCGAACACTGAAGCTTTCTTT,CASSYGTQRGRANTEAFF
TRBJ2-7,NA,TRBV28,many,TGTGCCAGCAGTTCGCTTCGGACACTATGGGGGAGCTACGAGCAGTACTTC,CASSSLRTLWGSYEQYF
TRBJ2-5,TRBD1,TRBV28,many,TGTGCCAGCAGTTTTCCCGGGACAGGAGAGGGGGAGACCCAGTACTTC,CASSFPGTGEGETQYF
TRBJ2-3,NA,TRBV7-6,NA,TGTGCCAGCAGCTTAGCCCAGTCGTTAAGTTATGCAGATACGCAGTATTTT,CASSLAQSLSYADTQYF
TRBJ1-4,NA,TRBV28,few,TGTGCCAGCAAACTTTTTCGGCAGATCAATGAAAAACTGTTTTTT,CASKLFRQINEKLFF
TRBJ1-1,NA,TRBV14,NA,TGTGCCAGCAGCCCAACTCAGGGAGATGGCACTGAAGCTTTCTTT,CASSPTQGDGTEAFF
TRBJ2-7,TRBD1,TRBV28,many,TGTGCCAGCAGCTACACGGACAGGATCTACGAGCAGTACTTC,CASSYTDRIYEQYF
TRBJ1-1,NA,TRBV5-1,many,TGCGCCAGCAGCTCAGGCGGGCGTCGGCGTCCTCTCCTTAACACTGAAGCTTTCTTT,CASSSGGRRRPLLNTEAFF
TRBJ1-5,NA,TRBV19,once,TGTGCCAGTAGTATGGTTGGGCAGGGTAACAATCAGCCCCAGCATTTT,CASSMVGQGNNQPQHF
TRBJ1-4,NA,TRBV3-1,few,TGTGCCAGCAGCCAGGGCCTCCTGAGGCTTAATGAAAAACTGTTTTTT,CASSQGLLRLNEKLFF
TRBJ2-1,NA,TRBV20-1,many,TGCAGTGCTCCAAACTTACAGACGGGGTACAATGAGCAGTTCTTC,CSAPNLQTGYNEQFF
TRBJ2-5,TRBD1,TRBV28,many,TGTGCCAGCAGTCGGACAGGAAACAGGGGACGAGAGACCCAGTACTTC,CASSRTGNRGRETQYF
TRBJ1-2,NA,TRBV28,many,TGTGCCAGCAGCGCCTTCAGTGGCTACACCTTC,CASSAFSGYTF
TRBJ2-3,NA,TRBV5-6,many,TGTGCCAGCAGCCCGGGTCTCCCCGGAGATACGCAGTATTTT,CASSPGLPGDTQYF
TRBJ2-3,NA,TRBV10-1,few,TGCGCCAGCAGTGATATGGGCGGGATAAGTGTAGCAGATACGCAGTATTTT,CASSDMGGISVADTQYF
TRBJ2-1,TRBD2,TRBV3-1,NA,TGTGCCAGCAGCCAAGATGGGGGACTAGGTCTTTTTAATGAGCAGTTCTTC,CASSQDGGLGLFNEQFF
TRBJ2-7,TRBD2,TRBV10-3,few,TGTGCCATCAGTCCTACTAGCGGCCCCTACGAGCAGTACTTC,CAISPTSGPYEQYF
TRBJ2-2,NA,TRBV6-2/TRBV6-3,NA,TGTGCCAGCAGCCTATCCCCGGGTCAGGGAACCGGGGAGCTGTTTTTT,CASSLSPGQGTGELFF
TRBJ1-3,NA,TRBV2,few,TGTGCCAGCAGTGAATACAGAAGCACCATATATTTT,CASSEYRSTIYF
TRBJ2-7,NA,TRBV5-1,many,TGCGCCAGCAGCTTGGGGATTGGTCGCTACGAGCAGTACTTC,CASSLGIGRYEQYF
TRBJ2-5,NA,TRBV10-3,few,TGTGCCATCAGTGAGGGTAAACAGGGATTGTACTTC,CAISEGKQGLYF
TRBJ2-3,NA,TRBV3-1,few,TGTGCCAGCAGCCAAAACGTAGATACGCAGTATTTT,CASSQNVDTQYF
TRBJ1-4,NA,TRBV3-1,few,TGTGCCAGCAGCCCACCCAACATTGGGGAAAAACTGTTTTTT,CASSPPNIGEKLFF
TRBJ2-1,NA,TRBV28,NA,TGTACCAGCAGTCCCCGGGGCAGCCCAAATGAGCAGTTCTTC,CTSSPRGSPNEQFF
TRBJ1-5,NA,TRBV4-3,NA,TGCGCCAGCAGCGCCGACATCGGGGATCAGCCCCAGCATTTT,CASSADIGDQPQHF
TRBJ2-3,TRBD2,TRBV28,few,TGTGCCAGCAGTATATCCGGGACTAGCGGGAGATATACGCAGTATTTT,CASSISGTSGRYTQYF
TRBJ2-5,NA,TRBV19,NA,TGTGCCAGTAGTACACTCCCTGAAGAGACCCAGTACTTC,CASSTLPEETQYF
TRBJ1-5,NA,TRBV2,NA,TGTGCCAGCAGACCTGGACAGATCAATCAGCCCCAGCATTTT,CASRPGQINQPQHF